These T cell receptor beta chains were read from a single sample in a study of blood T cell repertoires in COVID-19. Repertoires were generated with immunoSEQ multiplex PCR, while TCRdb's copy carries only in-frame clones and drops some. The sample contains some 400,000 clones, roughly 77% of which appear only once. The specimen sequenced was peripheral blood. The source is a human donor with acute or convalescent COVID-19. The donor label of this sample is uncertain. The CDR3 runs from the conserved cysteine through the conserved F or W. D genes are given only for firm matches. Clone size is not always given. Where it is, it says once, few, many or a class for expanded clones.

d_call,j_call,v_call,clone_size,cdr3_nt,cdr3_aa
TRBD1,TRBJ2-2,TRBV14,-,TGTGCCAGCAGCCCCCGAAGACAGGGGGGCACCGGGGAGCTGTTTTTT,CASSPRRQGGTGELFF
-,TRBJ1-1,TRBV10-1,once,TGCGCCAGCAGCTCTCAACAGGGAGACACTGAAGCTTTCTTT,CASSSQQGDTEAFF
TRBD2,TRBJ2-5,TRBV7-9,-,TGTGCCAGCAGCCCGGGAGAGCGGGGGGCCCAAGAGACCCAGTACTTC,CASSPGERGAQETQYF
TRBD1,TRBJ1-2,TRBV11-2,-,TGTGCCAGCAGCCGAGCACAGGGGGAAGGGCATGGCTACACCTTC,CASSRAQGEGHGYTF
TRBD1,TRBJ2-2,TRBV19,-,TGTGCCAGTAGTACCCGACAGGGGATCGGGGAGCTGTTTTTT,CASSTRQGIGELFF
-,TRBJ2-1,TRBV25-1,-,TGTGCCACCACGTTCGGAAGGTGGCCCTTAGCTGAGCAGTTCTTC,CATTFGRWPLAEQFF
TRBD1,TRBJ1-1,TRBV28,-,TGTGCCAGCAGTCGTCCCGGGACAGGGAACACTGAAGCTTTCTTT,CASSRPGTGNTEAFF
TRBD2,TRBJ2-7,TRBV27,-,TGTGCCAGCAGTGACCTAGCGGCCTACGAGCAGTACTTC,CASSDLAAYEQYF
-,TRBJ2-7,TRBV6-5,-,TGTGCCAGCAGTAACGGGGACTACGAGCAGTACTTC,CASSNGDYEQYF
-,TRBJ2-2,TRBV19,-,TGTGCCAGTCGGAGGGGGCCCTTGAACACCGGGGAGCTGTTTTTT,CASRRGPLNTGELFF
TRBD1,TRBJ1-2,TRBV5-1,few,TGCGCCAGCAGCTTGACAGGGGGCGGCTACTATGGCTACACCTTC,CASSLTGGGYYGYTF
-,TRBJ1-4,TRBV2,-,TGTGCCAGCAGTGAGGGAGGGTATCGTGCCAATGAAAAACTGTTTTTT,CASSEGGYRANEKLFF
-,TRBJ1-5,TRBV29-1,-,TGCAGCGTCCGAGGAAGCAATCAGCCCCAGCATTTT,CSVRGSNQPQHF
TRBD2,TRBJ2-1,TRBV5-1,-,TGCGCCAGCAGCTTGGTAGTGGCTAGCGGGGGTTACAATGAGCAGTTCTTC,CASSLVVASGGYNEQFF
-,TRBJ1-2,TRBV5-4,-,TGTGCCAGCAGCACAGACAATAATGGCTCAGCCTTC,CASSTDNNGSAF
TRBD2,TRBJ2-1,TRBV30,-,TGTGCCTGGAGTGTTCGGAGCGGGAGGATCGATGAGCAGTTCTTC,CAWSVRSGRIDEQFF
TRBD1,TRBJ1-2,TRBV7-9,-,TGTGCCAGCAGCCTGACCGGGACAGGGTATGGCTACACCTTC,CASSLTGTGYGYTF
TRBD2,TRBJ2-7,TRBV28,-,TGTGCCAGCAGTCCTTTGCGGGGGGCGTCCTACGAGCAGTACTTC,CASSPLRGASYEQYF
TRBD1,TRBJ1-1,TRBV5-4,-,TGTGCCAGCAGCTTAGGAGGACAGGTCGGCGGCACTGAAGCTTTCTTT,CASSLGGQVGGTEAFF
-,TRBJ1-4,TRBV18,-,TGTGCCAGCTCACCGAACCCTGCGGCGGGTGAAAAACTGTTTTTT,CASSPNPAAGEKLFF
TRBD1,TRBJ1-2,TRBV4-1,-,TGCGCCAGCAGCCAAGCTAAACGAAACGCCGGGACAGGGACCTATGGCTACACCTTC,CASSQAKRNAGTGTYGYTF
-,TRBJ1-1,TRBV5-1,-,TGCGCCAGCAGCCCCGAGGCGGGCCCGGGCACTGAAGCTTTCTTT,CASSPEAGPGTEAFF
TRBD1,TRBJ1-6,TRBV2,-,TGTGCCAGCAGTGGAGGACAGGGTAGGGCACCCCTCCACTTT,CASSGGQGRAPLHF
TRBD2,TRBJ2-7,TRBV7-2,-,TGTGCCAGCAGCTTAGCCCTAGCGGGAGGGCCCTACGAGCAGTACTTC,CASSLALAGGPYEQYF
TRBD1,TRBJ1-6,TRBV6-5,-,TGTGCCAGCAGTTTGACAGGGTTTGTTTCACCCCTCCACTTT,CASSLTGFVSPLHF
-,TRBJ1-2,TRBV5-1,-,TGCGCCAGCAGCTTGCTAGAGTCCTATGGCTACACCTTC,CASSLLESYGYTF
-,TRBJ1-1,TRBV19,-,TGTGCCAGTAGTAAACGGGTGAACACTGAAGCTTTCTTT,CASSKRVNTEAFF
-,TRBJ1-4,TRBV7-9,-,TGTGCCAGCAGCCGCGCGGACACCACTAATGAAAGACTGTTTTTT,CASSRADTTNERLFF
-,TRBJ1-1,TRBV6-6,-,TGTGCCAGCAGTTACGAGGGAAACACTGAAGCTTTCTTT,CASSYEGNTEAFF
-,TRBJ1-2,TRBV28,-,TGTGCCAGCAGGATAGGGGGGGATAACTATGGCTACACCTTC,CASRIGGDNYGYTF
TRBD2,TRBJ2-5,TRBV7-6,few,TGTGCCAGCAGCTTAGCCGGGCTAGCGGGGCCAGGGGCCCAGTACTTC,CASSLAGLAGPGAQYF
-,TRBJ1-6,TRBV5-6,-,TGTGCCAGCAGCTTGGACTTCTCTTCACCCCTCCACTTT,CASSLDFSSPLHF
-,TRBJ1-2,TRBV5-1,-,TGCGCCAGCATGCCCAGGCCAGCTCCAAACTATGGCTACACCTTC,CASMPRPAPNYGYTF
-,TRBJ1-5,TRBV27,-,TGTGCCAGCAGCAGGACAGATCAGCCCCAGCATTTT,CASSRTDQPQHF
TRBD1,TRBJ2-7,TRBV19,-,TGTGCCAGTAGTATAGCCTCGGGACAGGCCAACGAGCAGTACTTC,CASSIASGQANEQYF
-,TRBJ2-3,TRBV5-4,-,TGTGCCAGCAGCTTGTATGGGGCCGGCACAGATACGCAGTATTTT,CASSLYGAGTDTQYF
-,TRBJ1-2,TRBV6-5,once,TGTGCCAGCACATTGGGACAAGTTAACTATGGCTACACCTTC,CASTLGQVNYGYTF
-,TRBJ2-7,TRBV7-2,-,TGTGCCAGCAGGAAAAGCCCGGGGAGGCACGAGCAGTACTTC,CASRKSPGRHEQYF
-,TRBJ1-5,TRBV2,few,TGTGCCAGCAGTGAGATTATCTTGGTCGCGCAGCCCCAGCATTTT,CASSEIILVAQPQHF
TRBD1,TRBJ1-2,TRBV18,-,TGTGCCAGCTCACGTGACAGGGACCCTTATGGCTACACCTTC,CASSRDRDPYGYTF
TRBD1,TRBJ1-2,TRBV9,-,TGTGCCAGCAGCCAATCCCAGACAGGGGGTGCTTATGGCTACACCTTC,CASSQSQTGGAYGYTF
-,TRBJ1-4,TRBV7-9,-,TGTGCCAGCAGCTCTACATCCATCAGGGATTCTAATGAAAAACTGTTTTTT,CASSSTSIRDSNEKLFF
TRBD1,TRBJ2-7,TRBV2,-,TGTGCCAGCAGGGACCGACAGGGTACCTTCTACGAGCAGTACTTC,CASRDRQGTFYEQYF
TRBD1,TRBJ2-2,TRBV19,-,TGTGCCAGTAGACCAGGACAGGGGGCGCTCACCGGGGAGCTGTTTTTT,CASRPGQGALTGELFF